The rows below give T cell receptor beta chains drawn from one sample of a study of blood T cell repertoires in COVID-19. Profiling relied on immunoSEQ multiplex PCR, and the TCRdb table lists in-frame clones only, not all of them. The repertoire includes under 250,000 clones, about three quarters of them detected once, and over 7% sits in the top ten. The material sequenced was peripheral blood. Every receptor here comes from an older woman with acute or convalescent COVID-19. CDR3s include the opening cysteine and the closing phenylalanine or tryptophan. The order of the fields is J gene, clone size, D gene, V gene, CDR3 protein, CDR3 DNA. D genes are given only for firm matches. For some rows the clone size is stated as once, few or many, or as a class when expanded; others skip it.

TRBJ1-3	.	TRBD1	TRBV18	CASRRTGARSGNTIYF	TGTGCCAGCCGTCGGACAGGGGCCCGCTCTGGAAACACCATATATTTT
TRBJ1-6	.	TRBD1	TRBV5-4	CASSLGGRSYNSPLHF	TGTGCCAGCAGCTTAGGGGGCAGGTCCTATAATTCACCCCTCCACTTT
TRBJ2-3	.	.	TRBV10-2	CASPPSGYTDTQYF	TGCGCCAGCCCCCCCTCGGGGTACACAGATACGCAGTATTTT
TRBJ2-5	many	.	TRBV5-6	CASTRGQLGETQYF	TGTGCCAGCACCCGCGGCCAATTGGGAGAGACCCAGTACTTC
TRBJ2-2	.	.	TRBV9	CASSVAPGPGELFF	TGTGCCAGCAGCGTAGCTCCAGGGCCCGGGGAGCTGTTTTTT
TRBJ2-2	.	TRBD2	TRBV7-8	CASSPWEGPLFF	TGTGCCAGCAGCCCCTGGGAGGGCCCGCTGTTTTTT
TRBJ2-5	.	.	TRBV13	CASEEKGGEETQYF	TGTGCCAGCGAGGAGAAGGGGGGGGAAGAGACCCAGTACTTC
TRBJ2-5	once	.	TRBV14	CASSPHNQAAQETQYF	TGTGCCAGCAGCCCTCACAACCAAGCGGCTCAAGAGACCCAGTACTTC
TRBJ1-1	.	.	TRBV7-9	CASSPMTANTEAFF	TGTGCCAGCAGCCCGATGACAGCGAACACTGAAGCTTTCTTT
TRBJ2-5	.	.	TRBV19	CASSNSLWGVEETQYF	TGTGCCAGTAGTAACTCCCTTTGGGGGGTAGAAGAGACCCAGTACTTC
TRBJ2-7	.	TRBD2	TRBV4-3	CASSQDPGGHEQYF	TGCGCCAGCAGCCAAGATCCGGGAGGCCACGAGCAGTACTTC
TRBJ2-5	.	.	TRBV20-1	CSASLGLAQETQYF	TGCAGTGCTAGTCTCGGGCTAGCCCAAGAGACCCAGTACTTC
TRBJ2-6	.	TRBD2	TRBV19	CASSIYGSGGPSGANVLTF	TGTGCCAGTAGTATATATGGTAGCGGGGGGCCCTCTGGGGCCAACGTCCTGACTTTC
TRBJ2-7	.	TRBD2	TRBV6-2/TRBV6-3	CASSLAGTSGSYEQYF	TGTGCCAGCAGTCTTGCGGGGACTAGCGGGTCCTACGAGCAGTACTTC
TRBJ2-5	.	TRBD2	TRBV5-1	CASSLGLAGGNQETQYF	TGCGCCAGCAGCTTGGGTCTGGCGGGGGGGAACCAAGAGACCCAGTACTTC
TRBJ1-1	.	TRBD1	TRBV5-1	CASSGQENTEAFF	TGCGCCAGCAGCGGACAGGAGAACACTGAAGCTTTCTTT
TRBJ2-1	.	TRBD1	TRBV5-1	CASSLGQGGSYNEQFF	TGCGCCAGCAGCTTGGGACAGGGGGGCTCCTACAATGAGCAGTTCTTC
TRBJ2-5	.	.	TRBV14	CASSPLGLATQTQYF	TGTGCCAGCAGCCCCCTGGGGCTAGCGACACAGACCCAGTACTTC
TRBJ1-3	.	.	TRBV5-4	CASSLGGQLPSGNTIYF	TGTGCCAGCAGCTTGGGTGGACAGTTACCCTCTGGAAACACCATATATTTT
TRBJ1-5	.	.	TRBV21-1	CASSSDDRLGNQPQHF	TGTGCCAGCAGCAGTGACGACAGGCTAGGCAATCAGCCCCAGCATTTT
TRBJ2-2	.	.	TRBV20-1	CSASKSGGSTGELFF	TGCAGTGCTAGTAAATCGGGGGGCAGCACCGGGGAGCTGTTTTTT
TRBJ1-1	.	.	TRBV6-5	CASSSLGIMNTEAFF	TGTGCCAGCAGTTCCCTTGGCATCATGAACACTGAAGCTTTCTTT
TRBJ2-3	.	TRBD2	TRBV3-1/TRBV3-2	CASSPWGSGGVDRTDTQYF	TGTGCCAGCAGCCCCTGGGGTAGCGGGGGGGTCGATCGCACAGATACGCAGTATTTT
TRBJ1-1	.	TRBD1	TRBV9	CASGDRDPEAFF	TGTGCCAGCGGTGACAGGGACCCTGAAGCTTTCTTT
TRBJ2-2	.	.	TRBV15	CATSTRSGLHGELFF	TGTGCCACCAGCACCCGGTCAGGGTTGCACGGGGAGCTGTTTTTT
TRBJ2-2	.	TRBD2	TRBV5-6	CASSLPSGGDTGELFF	TGTGCCAGCAGCCTCCCTAGCGGGGGGGACACCGGGGAGCTGTTTTTT
TRBJ2-7	.	.	TRBV7-2	CASSSSGQEQYF	TGTGCCAGCAGCTCGTCCGGACAGGAGCAGTACTTC
TRBJ1-2	few	.	TRBV27	CASSLLGGGGYTF	TGTGCCAGCAGTTTACTCGGGGGAGGTGGCTACACCTTC
TRBJ1-3	.	TRBD1	TRBV10-2	CASSLQGQGARDTIYF	TGCGCCAGCAGCCTCCAGGGACAGGGGGCTCGGGACACCATATATTTT
TRBJ2-2	few	TRBD2	TRBV15	CATSREGLAAQKEGELFF	TGTGCCACCAGCAGAGAGGGACTAGCGGCGCAGAAAGAAGGGGAGCTGTTTTTT
TRBJ2-1	.	.	TRBV30	CAWSPRDEQFF	TGTGCCTGGAGTCCCCGCGATGAGCAGTTCTTC
TRBJ1-2	.	TRBD1	TRBV29-1	CSVPTGVGYTF	TGCAGCGTGCCGACAGGGGTAGGCTACACCTTC
TRBJ2-7	.	.	TRBV18	CASSPPNIDNYEQYF	TGTGCCAGCTCACCGCCCAATATAGACAACTACGAGCAGTACTTC
TRBJ1-2	.	.	TRBV27	CASSSPTGGVYGYTF	TGTGCCAGCAGTTCTCCGACAGGAGGCGTCTATGGCTACACCTTC
TRBJ2-1	.	TRBD2	TRBV3-1/TRBV3-2	CASSFGGVANEQFF	TGTGCCAGCAGCTTCGGGGGGGTGGCGAATGAGCAGTTCTTC
TRBJ2-1	.	TRBD2	TRBV7-2	CASSLVAGGLEQFF	TGTGCCAGCAGCTTAGTAGCGGGGGGGCTTGAGCAGTTCTTC
TRBJ2-3	.	.	TRBV9	CASTRGPSTDTQYF	TGTGCCAGCACCCGAGGGCCCAGCACAGATACGCAGTATTTT
TRBJ2-1	.	.	TRBV9	CASSVTDSYNEQFF	TGTGCCAGCAGCGTAACGGACAGTTACAATGAGCAGTTCTTC
TRBJ1-4	.	.	TRBV7-2	CASSLGQGQLKLFF	TGTGCCAGCAGCTTAGGGCAGGGTCAGCTGAAACTGTTTTTT
TRBJ1-1	.	.	TRBV5-6	CASSRRTERDTEAFF	TGTGCCAGCAGCAGGCGAACCGAACGGGACACTGAAGCTTTCTTT
TRBJ2-6	few	TRBD1	TRBV7-9	CASSSRDSSLGGANVLTF	TGTGCCAGCAGCTCTCGGGACAGCTCCCTTGGAGGGGCCAACGTCCTGACTTTC
TRBJ1-2	.	TRBD1	TRBV6-5	CASSSPRDSNYGYTF	TGTGCCAGCAGTTCGCCCCGGGACAGTAACTATGGCTACACCTTC
TRBJ2-3	.	TRBD2	TRBV24-1	CATSDPTSGVTDTQYF	TGTGCCACCAGTGATCCGACTAGCGGGGTCACAGATACGCAGTATTTT
TRBJ1-1	.	.	TRBV27	CASSLAAGVPGGDTEAFF	TGTGCCAGCAGTTTAGCTGCAGGGGTCCCTGGGGGGGACACTGAAGCTTTCTTT
TRBJ1-6	.	.	TRBV19	CASSAGVLNSPLHF	TGTGCCAGTAGTGCAGGGGTCTTAAATTCACCCCTCCACTTT
TRBJ2-3	.	TRBD2	TRBV11-2	CASRSRTSGGGTDTQYF	TGTGCCAGCAGGTCCCGGACTAGCGGGGGAGGCACAGATACGCAGTATTTT
TRBJ1-1	.	.	TRBV6-5	CASSYEGVYTEAFF	TGTGCCAGCAGTTACGAGGGGGTCTACACTGAAGCTTTCTTT
TRBJ2-5	.	.	TRBV18	CASSSGGGGWGVETQYF	TGTGCCAGCTCATCGGGGGGCGGCGGATGGGGCGTGGAGACCCAGTACTTC
TRBJ2-5	.	TRBD2	TRBV3-1/TRBV3-2	CASSLETSGLRAQYF	TGTGCCAGCAGCCTAGAGACTAGCGGGCTGCGGGCCCAGTACTTC
TRBJ1-2	few	.	TRBV24-1	CATSDPLDSFYGYTF	TGTGCCACCAGTGATCCTCTGGACAGCTTCTATGGCTACACCTTC
TRBJ1-3	.	.	TRBV5-3	CARSLEVSSGNTIYF	TGTGCCAGAAGCTTGGAAGTGAGCTCTGGAAACACCATATATTTT
TRBJ1-3	.	TRBD1	TRBV5-1	CASSLAPPTGVSGNTIYF	TGCGCCAGCAGCTTGGCCCCCCCGACAGGGGTCTCTGGAAACACCATATATTTT
TRBJ2-5	once	TRBD1	TRBV6-2/TRBV6-3	CASSRGQHLQETQYF	TGTGCCAGCAGCCGGGGACAGCACCTACAAGAGACCCAGTACTTC